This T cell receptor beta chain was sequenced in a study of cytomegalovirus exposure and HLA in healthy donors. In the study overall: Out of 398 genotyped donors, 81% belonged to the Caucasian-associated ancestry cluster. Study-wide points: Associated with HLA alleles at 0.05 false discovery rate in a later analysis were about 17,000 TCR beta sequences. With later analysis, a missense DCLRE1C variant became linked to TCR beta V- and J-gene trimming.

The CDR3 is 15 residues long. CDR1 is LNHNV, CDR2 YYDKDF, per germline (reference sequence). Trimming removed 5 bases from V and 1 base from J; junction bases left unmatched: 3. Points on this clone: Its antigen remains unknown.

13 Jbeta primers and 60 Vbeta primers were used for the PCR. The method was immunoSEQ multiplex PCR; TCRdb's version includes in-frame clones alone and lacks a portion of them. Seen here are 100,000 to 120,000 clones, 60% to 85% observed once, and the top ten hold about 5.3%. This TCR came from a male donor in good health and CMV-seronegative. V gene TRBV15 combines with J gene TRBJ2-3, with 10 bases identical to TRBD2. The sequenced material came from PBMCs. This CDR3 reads CATSGGTSGTDTQYF. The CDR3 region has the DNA TGTGCCACCAGCGGGGGGACTAGCGGCACAGATACGCAGTATTTT.